A selection of T cell receptor beta chains follows, all from one sample in a study of shared clonotypes between healthy human individuals. Produced via immunoSEQ multiplex PCR; TCRdb's table is partial and in-frame only. The profile shows 400,000 to 600,000 clones, roughly three quarters of them singletons. The source material was PBMCs. The receptors derive from a woman aged 40 to 50 in good health. Some clones in this sample may be carry-over from other donors' samples. Each CDR3 is given with its conserved first and last residue. A D gene is named only where the DNA matches it firmly. Size is omitted from some rows. Given values are once, few, many or a class for expanded clones.

CDR3 protein: CASNQDSGANVLTF; CDR3 DNA: TGTGCCAGCAATCAGGACTCTGGGGCCAACGTCCTGACTTTC; V gene: TRBV2; D gene: .; J gene: TRBJ2-6; clone size: .
CDR3 protein: CATSRDPSAGAGAFF; CDR3 DNA: TGTGCCACCAGCAGAGATCCGTCGGCAGGGGCTGGGGCTTTCTTT; V gene: TRBV15; D gene: .; J gene: TRBJ1-1; clone size: .
CDR3 protein: CSVAWGQGMFF; CDR3 DNA: TGCAGCGTTGCGTGGGGACAGGGTATGTTCTTC; V gene: TRBV29-1; D gene: TRBD1; J gene: TRBJ2-1; clone size: once
CDR3 protein: CSVEWVRGNEQFF; CDR3 DNA: TGCAGCGTTGAGTGGGTCAGGGGAAATGAGCAGTTCTTC; V gene: TRBV29-1; D gene: .; J gene: TRBJ2-1; clone size: .
CDR3 protein: CASSLFAGTNTGELFF; CDR3 DNA: TGTGCCAGCAGCTTATTCGCGGGAACGAACACCGGGGAGCTGTTTTTT; V gene: TRBV7-3; D gene: .; J gene: TRBJ2-2; clone size: few
CDR3 protein: CASSRTAYRGSNQPQHF; CDR3 DNA: TGTGCCAGCAGTCGGACTGCGTACAGGGGAAGCAATCAGCCCCAGCATTTT; V gene: TRBV28; D gene: TRBD1; J gene: TRBJ1-5; clone size: many
CDR3 protein: CASSQDGASGRVDTQYF; CDR3 DNA: TGCGCCAGCAGCCAAGATGGGGCTAGCGGGAGGGTTGATACGCAGTATTTT; V gene: TRBV4-3; D gene: TRBD2; J gene: TRBJ2-3; clone size: .
CDR3 protein: CASSQAQGATYEQYF; CDR3 DNA: TGTGCCAGCAGCCAGGCCCAGGGGGCCACCTACGAGCAGTACTTC; V gene: TRBV4-2; D gene: TRBD1; J gene: TRBJ2-7; clone size: .
CDR3 protein: CASSPAVGIGTQPQHF; CDR3 DNA: TGTGCCAGCTCACCGGCAGTGGGAATCGGAACTCAGCCCCAGCATTTT; V gene: TRBV18; D gene: .; J gene: TRBJ1-5; clone size: .
CDR3 protein: CASSLGGGAGEETQYF; CDR3 DNA: TGTGCCAGCAGTTTAGGGGGGGGAGCGGGAGAAGAGACCCAGTACTTC; V gene: TRBV28; D gene: TRBD2; J gene: TRBJ2-5; clone size: .
CDR3 protein: CASSFLAASYNEQFF; CDR3 DNA: TGTGCCAGCAGCTTTCTAGCGGCATCCTACAATGAGCAGTTCTTC; V gene: TRBV5-6; D gene: TRBD2; J gene: TRBJ2-1; clone size: .
CDR3 protein: CASSPTNYGYTF; CDR3 DNA: TGTGCCAGCAGTCCAACTAACTATGGCTACACCTTC; V gene: TRBV28; D gene: .; J gene: TRBJ1-2; clone size: .
CDR3 protein: CASRWTGLPMETQYF; CDR3 DNA: TGTGCCAGCAGATGGACAGGGCTACCCATGGAGACCCAGTACTTC; V gene: TRBV2; D gene: TRBD1; J gene: TRBJ2-5; clone size: .
CDR3 protein: CASSLGDSLTDTQYF; CDR3 DNA: TGTGCCAGCAGTCTCGGGGACAGTCTCACAGATACGCAGTATTTT; V gene: TRBV27; D gene: TRBD1; J gene: TRBJ2-3; clone size: .
CDR3 protein: CAWCDEQFF; CDR3 DNA: TGTGCCTGGTGCGATGAGCAGTTCTTC; V gene: TRBV30; D gene: .; J gene: TRBJ2-1; clone size: .
CDR3 protein: CASSFLRGVRTGEQYF; CDR3 DNA: TGTGCCAGCAGCTTCCTAAGGGGAGTCCGTACGGGGGAGCAGTACTTC; V gene: TRBV5-8; D gene: .; J gene: TRBJ2-7; clone size: once
CDR3 protein: CASSLGSHSYEQYF; CDR3 DNA: TGTGCCAGCAGCTTGGGCAGCCACTCCTACGAGCAGTACTTC; V gene: TRBV5-6; D gene: .; J gene: TRBJ2-7; clone size: .
CDR3 protein: CASSSLTGAAYEQYF; CDR3 DNA: TGTGCCAGCAGTTCCTTGACGGGGGCGGCCTACGAGCAGTACTTC; V gene: TRBV28; D gene: .; J gene: TRBJ2-7; clone size: many
CDR3 protein: CASSRDSKPYNEQFF; CDR3 DNA: TGCGCCAGCAGTCGGGACTCCAAACCTTACAATGAGCAGTTCTTC; V gene: TRBV5-1; D gene: .; J gene: TRBJ2-1; clone size: .
CDR3 protein: CASITAGGGYGYTF; CDR3 DNA: TGTGCCAGCATTACCGCGGGGGGCGGCTATGGCTACACCTTC; V gene: TRBV28; D gene: .; J gene: TRBJ1-2; clone size: .
CDR3 protein: CASSISGFRIQYF; CDR3 DNA: TGTGCCAGTAGTATTTCGGGGTTTAGGATTCAGTACTTC; V gene: TRBV19; D gene: .; J gene: TRBJ2-4; clone size: .
CDR3 protein: CASSEGMGVGEKLFF; CDR3 DNA: TGTGCCAGCAGTGAAGGGATGGGGGTAGGGGAAAAACTGTTTTTT; V gene: TRBV6-1; D gene: .; J gene: TRBJ1-4; clone size: .
CDR3 protein: CASSFGTASYEQYF; CDR3 DNA: TGTGCCAGCAGCTTTGGAACAGCTTCCTACGAGCAGTACTTC; V gene: TRBV5-6; D gene: .; J gene: TRBJ2-7; clone size: .
CDR3 protein: CASRFAGNTNNYGYTF; CDR3 DNA: TGTGCCAGCAGGTTCGCAGGGAACACAAATAACTATGGCTACACCTTC; V gene: TRBV28; D gene: .; J gene: TRBJ1-2; clone size: .
CDR3 protein: CATSRASGDQFF; CDR3 DNA: TGTGCCACCAGCAGAGCTTCGGGGGATCAGTTCTTC; V gene: TRBV15; D gene: .; J gene: TRBJ2-1; clone size: many
CDR3 protein: CASSSDSTDTQYF; CDR3 DNA: TGTGCCAGCAGCTCCGATAGCACAGATACGCAGTATTTT; V gene: TRBV7-3; D gene: .; J gene: TRBJ2-3; clone size: .
CDR3 protein: CASSNTGGQPQHF; CDR3 DNA: TGTGCCAGCAGCAATACAGGGGGCCAGCCCCAGCATTTT; V gene: TRBV7-9; D gene: TRBD1; J gene: TRBJ1-5; clone size: .
CDR3 protein: CAISGDYPEYNEQFF; CDR3 DNA: TGTGCCATCAGTGGGGACTACCCGGAGTACAATGAGCAGTTCTTC; V gene: TRBV10-3; D gene: TRBD2; J gene: TRBJ2-1; clone size: .
CDR3 protein: CASERKGGDTEAFF; CDR3 DNA: TGTGCCAGCGAAAGGAAGGGTGGAGACACTGAAGCTTTCTTT; V gene: TRBV2; D gene: .; J gene: TRBJ1-1; clone size: .
CDR3 protein: CASSLSGYGYTF; CDR3 DNA: TGTGCCAGCAGCTTATCCGGCTATGGCTACACCTTC; V gene: TRBV7-8; D gene: .; J gene: TRBJ1-2; clone size: .
CDR3 protein: CASMAARNYGYTF; CDR3 DNA: TGTGCCAGTATGGCGGCGCGTAACTATGGCTACACCTTC; V gene: TRBV19; D gene: .; J gene: TRBJ1-2; clone size: .
CDR3 protein: CASSLTGYEQYF; CDR3 DNA: TGCGCCAGCAGCTTGACCGGTTACGAGCAGTACTTC; V gene: TRBV5-1; D gene: .; J gene: TRBJ2-7; clone size: few
CDR3 protein: CASSRERVNTGELFF; CDR3 DNA: TGTGCCAGCAGCCGGGAGCGGGTTAACACCGGGGAGCTGTTTTTT; V gene: TRBV28; D gene: .; J gene: TRBJ2-2; clone size: .
CDR3 protein: CASSIGLAGDKQYF; CDR3 DNA: TGTGCCAGTAGTATCGGACTAGCGGGAGACAAGCAGTACTTC; V gene: TRBV19; D gene: TRBD2; J gene: TRBJ2-7; clone size: .
CDR3 protein: CASNFRGEKLFF; CDR3 DNA: TGTGCCAGCAATTTTCGGGGCGAAAAACTGTTTTTT; V gene: TRBV7-9; D gene: .; J gene: TRBJ1-4; clone size: .
CDR3 protein: CASSLALGGMNTEAFF; CDR3 DNA: TGCGCCAGCAGCTTGGCCTTGGGGGGGATGAACACTGAAGCTTTCTTT; V gene: TRBV5-1; D gene: .; J gene: TRBJ1-1; clone size: .
CDR3 protein: CSVSEGLGQPQHF; CDR3 DNA: TGCAGCGTTTCTGAGGGTTTGGGTCAGCCCCAGCATTTT; V gene: TRBV29-1; D gene: .; J gene: TRBJ1-5; clone size: .
CDR3 protein: CASSPPATGFTDTQYF; CDR3 DNA: TGTGCCAGCAGCCCCCCCGCGACAGGCTTCACAGATACGCAGTATTTT; V gene: TRBV7-9; D gene: .; J gene: TRBJ2-3; clone size: .
CDR3 protein: CASSLTGLNTGELFF; CDR3 DNA: TGTGCCAGCAGTCTTACAGGGTTGAACACCGGGGAGCTGTTTTTT; V gene: TRBV28; D gene: .; J gene: TRBJ2-2; clone size: .
CDR3 protein: CASSLGSETQYF; CDR3 DNA: TGTGCCAGCAGCTTGGGGTCAGAGACCCAGTACTTC; V gene: TRBV11-2; D gene: .; J gene: TRBJ2-5; clone size: .
CDR3 protein: CASSQGGRQETQYF; CDR3 DNA: TGTGCCAGCAGCCAGGGGGGCCGGCAAGAGACCCAGTACTTC; V gene: TRBV11-2; D gene: .; J gene: TRBJ2-5; clone size: .